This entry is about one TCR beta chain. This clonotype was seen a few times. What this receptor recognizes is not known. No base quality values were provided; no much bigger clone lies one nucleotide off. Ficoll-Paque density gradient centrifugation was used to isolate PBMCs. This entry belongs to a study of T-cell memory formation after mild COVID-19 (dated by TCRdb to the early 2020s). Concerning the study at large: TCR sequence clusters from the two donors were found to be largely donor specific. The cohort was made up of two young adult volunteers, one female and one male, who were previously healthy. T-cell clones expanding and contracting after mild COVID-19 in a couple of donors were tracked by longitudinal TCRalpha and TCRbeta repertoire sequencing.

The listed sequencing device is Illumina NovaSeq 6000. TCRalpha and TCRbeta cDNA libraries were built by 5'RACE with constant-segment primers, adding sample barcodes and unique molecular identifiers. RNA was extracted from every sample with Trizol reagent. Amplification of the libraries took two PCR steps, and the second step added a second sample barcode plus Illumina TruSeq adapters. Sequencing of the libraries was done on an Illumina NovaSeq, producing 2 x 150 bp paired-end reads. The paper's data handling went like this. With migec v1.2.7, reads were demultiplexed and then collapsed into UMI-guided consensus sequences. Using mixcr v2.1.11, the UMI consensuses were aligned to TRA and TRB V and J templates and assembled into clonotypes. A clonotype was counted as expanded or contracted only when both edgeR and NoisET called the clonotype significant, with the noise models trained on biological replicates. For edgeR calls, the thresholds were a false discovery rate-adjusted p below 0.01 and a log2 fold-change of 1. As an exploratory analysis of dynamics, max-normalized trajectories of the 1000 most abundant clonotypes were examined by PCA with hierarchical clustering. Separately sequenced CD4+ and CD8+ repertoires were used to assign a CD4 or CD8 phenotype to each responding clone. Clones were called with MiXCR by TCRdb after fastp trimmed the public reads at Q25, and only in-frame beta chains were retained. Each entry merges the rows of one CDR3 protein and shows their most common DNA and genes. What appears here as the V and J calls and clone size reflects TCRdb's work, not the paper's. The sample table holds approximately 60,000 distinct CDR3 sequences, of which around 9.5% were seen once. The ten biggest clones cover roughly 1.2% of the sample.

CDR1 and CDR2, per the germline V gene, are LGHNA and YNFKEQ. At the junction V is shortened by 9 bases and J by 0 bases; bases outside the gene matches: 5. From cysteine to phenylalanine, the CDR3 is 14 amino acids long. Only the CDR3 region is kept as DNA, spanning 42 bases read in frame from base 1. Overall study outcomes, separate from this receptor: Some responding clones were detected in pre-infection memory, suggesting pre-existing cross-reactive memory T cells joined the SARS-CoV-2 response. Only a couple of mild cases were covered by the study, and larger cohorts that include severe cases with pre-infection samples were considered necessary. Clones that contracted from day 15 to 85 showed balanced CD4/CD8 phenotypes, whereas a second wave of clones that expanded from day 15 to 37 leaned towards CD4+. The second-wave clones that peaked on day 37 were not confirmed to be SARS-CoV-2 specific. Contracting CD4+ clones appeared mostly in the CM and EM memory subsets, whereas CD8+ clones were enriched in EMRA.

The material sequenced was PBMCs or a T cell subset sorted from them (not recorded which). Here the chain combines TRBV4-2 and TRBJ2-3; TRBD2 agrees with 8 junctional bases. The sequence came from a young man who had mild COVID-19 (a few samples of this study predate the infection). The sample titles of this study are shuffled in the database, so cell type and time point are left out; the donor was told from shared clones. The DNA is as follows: TGTGCCAGTCGGGGGGGCCCTAGCACAGATACGCAGTATTTT. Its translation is CASRGGPSTDTQYF.